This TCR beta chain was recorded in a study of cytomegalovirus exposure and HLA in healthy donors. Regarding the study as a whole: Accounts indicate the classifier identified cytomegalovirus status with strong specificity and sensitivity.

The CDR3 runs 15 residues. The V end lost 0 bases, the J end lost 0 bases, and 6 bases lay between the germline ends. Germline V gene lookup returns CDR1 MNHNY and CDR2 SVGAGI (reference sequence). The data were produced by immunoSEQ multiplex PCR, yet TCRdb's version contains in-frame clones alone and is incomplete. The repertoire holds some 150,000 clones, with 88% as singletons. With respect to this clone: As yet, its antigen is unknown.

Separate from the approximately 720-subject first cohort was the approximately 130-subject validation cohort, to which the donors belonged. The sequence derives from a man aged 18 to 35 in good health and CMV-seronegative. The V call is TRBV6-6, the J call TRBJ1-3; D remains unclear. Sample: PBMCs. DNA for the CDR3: TGTGCCAGCAGTTACTCGGGGAGCTCTGGAAACACCATATATTTT. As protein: CASSYSGSSGNTIYF.